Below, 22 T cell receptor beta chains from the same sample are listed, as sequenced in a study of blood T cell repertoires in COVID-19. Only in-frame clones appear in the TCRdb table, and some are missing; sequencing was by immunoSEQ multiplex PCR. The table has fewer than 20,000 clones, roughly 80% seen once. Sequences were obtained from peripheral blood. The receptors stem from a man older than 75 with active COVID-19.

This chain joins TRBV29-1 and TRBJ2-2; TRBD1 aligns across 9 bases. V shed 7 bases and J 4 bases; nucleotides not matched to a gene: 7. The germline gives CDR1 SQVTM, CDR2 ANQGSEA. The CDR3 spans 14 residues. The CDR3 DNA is TGCAGCGCCCGGACAGGGGCGGTCACCGGGGAGCTGTTTTTT. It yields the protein CSARTGAVTGELFF.

In nucleotides, the CDR3 is TGTGCCAGCAGCTTAGAGGTGTCGCAGGCTTTCTTT. Translated: CASSLEVSQAFF. J is TRBJ1-1 and V is TRBV11-2; D is unresolved. Between the trimmed V and J ends, which lost 0 bases and 11 bases, there was a span of 10 bases. The CDR3 extends over 12 amino acids. Germline values: CDR1 SGHAT, CDR2 FQNNGV.

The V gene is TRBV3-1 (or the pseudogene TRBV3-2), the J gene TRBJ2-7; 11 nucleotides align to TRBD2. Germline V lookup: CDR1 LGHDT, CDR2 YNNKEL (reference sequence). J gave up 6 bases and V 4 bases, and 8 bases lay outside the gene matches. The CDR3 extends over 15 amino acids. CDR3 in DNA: TGTGCCAGCAGCCTCGAACGGCTAGCGGGAGGCGAGCAGTACTTC. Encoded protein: CASSLERLAGGEQYF.

The CDR3 DNA follows: TGTGCCAGCAGTCAACGAACCTTCAGGGGGCGAGAGACCCAGTACTTC. Translated: CASSQRTFRGRETQYF. The chain couples TRBV28 to TRBJ2-5, with TRBD1 identical over 8 bases. Germline CDR1 is MDHEN and CDR2 is SYDVKM. CDR3 length: 16 amino acids. With 5 bases clipped from V and 4 bases from J, the junction kept 12 bases outside the gene matches.

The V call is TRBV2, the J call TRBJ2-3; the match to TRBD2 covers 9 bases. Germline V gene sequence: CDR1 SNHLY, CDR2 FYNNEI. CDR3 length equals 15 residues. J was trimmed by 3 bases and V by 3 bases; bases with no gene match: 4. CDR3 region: CASSDYSGRTDTQYF. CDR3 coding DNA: TGTGCCAGCAGTGATTATAGCGGGAGAACAGATACGCAGTATTTT.

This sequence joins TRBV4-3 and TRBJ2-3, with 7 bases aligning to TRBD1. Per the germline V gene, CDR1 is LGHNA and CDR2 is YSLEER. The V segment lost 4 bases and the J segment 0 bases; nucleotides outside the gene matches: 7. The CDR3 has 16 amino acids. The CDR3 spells CASSRVGTASTDTQYF. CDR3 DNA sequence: TGCGCCAGCAGCCGGGTCGGGACAGCTAGCACAGATACGCAGTATTTT.

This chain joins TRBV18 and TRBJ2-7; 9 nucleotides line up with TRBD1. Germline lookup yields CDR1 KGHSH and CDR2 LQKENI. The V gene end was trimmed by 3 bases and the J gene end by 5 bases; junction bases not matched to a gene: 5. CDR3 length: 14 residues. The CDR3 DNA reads TGTGCCAGCTCACCGACAGGGGGGTCAAACGAGCAGTACTTC. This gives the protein CASSPTGGSNEQYF.

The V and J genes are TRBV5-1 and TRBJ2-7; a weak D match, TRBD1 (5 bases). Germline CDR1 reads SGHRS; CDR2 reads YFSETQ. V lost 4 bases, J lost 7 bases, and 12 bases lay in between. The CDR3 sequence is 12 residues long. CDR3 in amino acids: CASSRDSLEQYF. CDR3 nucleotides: TGCGCCAGCAGCCGCGACAGCCTGGAGCAGTACTTC.

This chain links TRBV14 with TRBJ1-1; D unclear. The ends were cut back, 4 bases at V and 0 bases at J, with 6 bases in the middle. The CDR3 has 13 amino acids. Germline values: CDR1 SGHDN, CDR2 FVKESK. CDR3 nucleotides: TGTGCCAGCAGCCGTACATTGAACACTGAAGCTTTCTTT. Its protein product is CASSRTLNTEAFF.

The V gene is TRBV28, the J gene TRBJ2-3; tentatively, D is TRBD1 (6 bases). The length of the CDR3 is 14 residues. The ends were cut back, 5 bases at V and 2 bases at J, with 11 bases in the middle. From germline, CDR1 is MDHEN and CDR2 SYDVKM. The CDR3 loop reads CASSGQTSTDTQYF. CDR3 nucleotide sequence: TGTGCCAGCAGTGGACAGACTTCCACAGATACGCAGTATTTT.

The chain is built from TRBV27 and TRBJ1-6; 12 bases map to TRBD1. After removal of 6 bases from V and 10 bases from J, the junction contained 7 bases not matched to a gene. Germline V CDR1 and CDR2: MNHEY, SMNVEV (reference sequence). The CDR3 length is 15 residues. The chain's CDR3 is CASRPGQGAWSPLHF. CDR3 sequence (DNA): TGTGCCAGCAGACCGGGACAGGGGGCTTGGTCACCCCTCCACTTT.

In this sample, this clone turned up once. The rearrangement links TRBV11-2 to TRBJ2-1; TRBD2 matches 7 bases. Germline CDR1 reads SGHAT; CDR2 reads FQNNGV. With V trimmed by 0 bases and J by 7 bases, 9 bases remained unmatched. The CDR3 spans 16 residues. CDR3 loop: CASSLDLGGSVNEQFF. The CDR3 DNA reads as TGTGCCAGCAGCTTAGATCTCGGCGGGAGCGTAAATGAGCAGTTCTTC.

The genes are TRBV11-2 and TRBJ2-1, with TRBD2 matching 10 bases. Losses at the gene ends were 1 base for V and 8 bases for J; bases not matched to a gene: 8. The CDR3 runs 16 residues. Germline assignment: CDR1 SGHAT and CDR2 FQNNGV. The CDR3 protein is CASSLGGLAGVHEQFF. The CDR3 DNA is TGTGCCAGCAGCTTAGGGGGCCTAGCGGGAGTCCATGAGCAGTTCTTC.

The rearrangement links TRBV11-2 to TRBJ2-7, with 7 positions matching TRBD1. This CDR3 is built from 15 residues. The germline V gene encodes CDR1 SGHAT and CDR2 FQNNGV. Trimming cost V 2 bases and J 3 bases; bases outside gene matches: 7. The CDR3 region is CASSLLGTVGYEQYF. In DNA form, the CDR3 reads TGTGCCAGCAGCTTACTAGGGACAGTTGGCTACGAGCAGTACTTC.

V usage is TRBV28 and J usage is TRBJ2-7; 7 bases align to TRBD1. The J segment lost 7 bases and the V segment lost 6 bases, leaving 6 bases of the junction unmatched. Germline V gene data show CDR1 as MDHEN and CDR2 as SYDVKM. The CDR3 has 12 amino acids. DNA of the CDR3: TGTGCCAGCAGCTCGGACAGGAATGAGCAGTACTTC. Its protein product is CASSSDRNEQYF.

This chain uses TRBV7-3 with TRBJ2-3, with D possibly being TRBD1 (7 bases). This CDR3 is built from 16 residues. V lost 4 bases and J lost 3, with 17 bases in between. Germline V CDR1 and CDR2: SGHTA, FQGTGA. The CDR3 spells CASSYQGGGLTDTQYF. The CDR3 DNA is TGTGCCAGCAGCTACCAGGGGGGCGGATTGACAGATACGCAGTATTTT.

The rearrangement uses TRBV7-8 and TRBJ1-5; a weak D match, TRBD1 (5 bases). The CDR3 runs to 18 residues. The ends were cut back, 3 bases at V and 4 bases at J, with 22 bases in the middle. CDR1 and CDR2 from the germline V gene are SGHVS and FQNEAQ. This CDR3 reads CASSLGGEGIVGNQPQHF. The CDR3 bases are TGTGCCAGCAGCTTGGGTGGGGAGGGGATAGTAGGGAATCAGCCCCAGCATTTT.

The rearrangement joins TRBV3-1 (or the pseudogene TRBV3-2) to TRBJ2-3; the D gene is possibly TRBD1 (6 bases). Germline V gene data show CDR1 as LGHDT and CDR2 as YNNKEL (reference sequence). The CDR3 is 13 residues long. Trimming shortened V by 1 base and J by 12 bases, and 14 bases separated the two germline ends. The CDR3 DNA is TGTGCCAGCAGCCAAGGGGAAGGGGGAACTCAGTATTTT. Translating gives CASSQGEGGTQYF.

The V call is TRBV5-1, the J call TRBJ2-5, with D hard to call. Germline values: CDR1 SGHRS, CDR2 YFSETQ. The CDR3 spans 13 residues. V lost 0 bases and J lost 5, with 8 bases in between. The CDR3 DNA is TGCGCCAGCAGCTTGGGACTTTTGGAGACCCAGTACTTC. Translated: CASSLGLLETQYF.

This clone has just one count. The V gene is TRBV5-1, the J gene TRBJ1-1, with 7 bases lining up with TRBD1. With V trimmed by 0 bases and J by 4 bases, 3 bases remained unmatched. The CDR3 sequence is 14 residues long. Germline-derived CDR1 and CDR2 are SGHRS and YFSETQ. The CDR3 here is CASSLGGQFTEAFF. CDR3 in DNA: TGCGCCAGCAGCTTGGGGGGACAGTTCACTGAAGCTTTCTTT.

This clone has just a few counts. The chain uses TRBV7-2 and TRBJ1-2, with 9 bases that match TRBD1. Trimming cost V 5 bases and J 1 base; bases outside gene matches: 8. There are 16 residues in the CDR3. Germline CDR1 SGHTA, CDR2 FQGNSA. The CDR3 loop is CASSPTGGHRNYGYTF. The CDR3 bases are TGTGCCAGCAGCCCAACAGGGGGCCACCGTAACTATGGCTACACCTTC.

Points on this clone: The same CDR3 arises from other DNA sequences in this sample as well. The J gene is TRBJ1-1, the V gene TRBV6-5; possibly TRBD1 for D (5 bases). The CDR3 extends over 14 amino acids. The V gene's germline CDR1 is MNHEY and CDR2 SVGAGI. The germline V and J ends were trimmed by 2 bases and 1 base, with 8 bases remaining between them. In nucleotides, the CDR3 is TGTGCCAGCAGTTACCTTCAGGGGAACACTGAAGCTTTCTTT. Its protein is CASSYLQGNTEAFF.